This T cell receptor beta chain was recovered during a study of control samples from healthy donors and cancer patients (dated by TCRdb to the early 2020s). Library preparation used the immunoSEQ multiplex PCR assay. As stored in TCRdb, this immuneACCESS dataset retains in-frame rearrangements with V and J assigned. A fraction of the clones does not appear; measured against another copy, unresolved V genes explain less than half of the discrepancy, and the remainder lacks a known reason. The sample contains fewer than 200,000 clones, roughly 90% of them found a single time. The top ten constitute 1.4% of the sample. Concerning this clone itself: Its antigen is still unknown. Within one base of it there is no much larger clone, and no base qualities were kept.

Spanning cysteine to phenylalanine, the CDR3 consists of 18 amino acids. The entry retains the CDR3 DNA only, 54 bases that are in frame from base 1. CDR1 is given as SGHNT and CDR2 as YYREEE, both from the germline V gene (reference sequence). Germline trimming amounts to 2 bases on V and 3 bases on J, with 15 as the count of junction bases outside the gene matches. This clonotype was sampled from a woman between 50 and 59 years old in good health. Sequenced material: blood. The rearranged segments are TRBV5-4 and TRBJ1-1, with TRBD1 matching 8 junction bases. The CDR3 protein: CASSLGGTIDRGDTEAFF. The sequenced DNA is TGTGCCAGCAGCTTAGGAGGAACGATCGACAGGGGAGACACTGAAGCTTTCTTT.